This T cell receptor (beta chain) originates from a study of blood T cell repertoires in COVID-19. Overall study context: Samples of COVID-19 (acute and convalescent) were obtained from the United States, Italy and Spain. Sources were T cells, B-cell-depleted T cells, or PBMCs; the material itself was cDNA or gDNA.

Method: immunoSEQ multiplex PCR; TCRdb's copy keeps in-frame clones and lacks some. The table lists under 400,000 clones, nearly 90% of them singletons, with 6.5% in the top ten. This sequence was found in a man aged 18 to 35 with active or convalescent COVID-19. Material: peripheral blood.

The CDR3 reads CASSPPGGASYNEQFF. CDR3 DNA sequence: TGTGCCAGCTCACCCCCTGGAGGGGCGTCCTACAATGAGCAGTTCTTC. The chain couples TRBV18 to TRBJ2-1; D possibly corresponds to TRBD2 (6 bases). CDR1 and CDR2 from the germline V gene are KGHSH and LQKENI. This CDR3 is built from 16 residues. Trimming took 3 bases from V and 1 from J, leaving 13 bases between them.